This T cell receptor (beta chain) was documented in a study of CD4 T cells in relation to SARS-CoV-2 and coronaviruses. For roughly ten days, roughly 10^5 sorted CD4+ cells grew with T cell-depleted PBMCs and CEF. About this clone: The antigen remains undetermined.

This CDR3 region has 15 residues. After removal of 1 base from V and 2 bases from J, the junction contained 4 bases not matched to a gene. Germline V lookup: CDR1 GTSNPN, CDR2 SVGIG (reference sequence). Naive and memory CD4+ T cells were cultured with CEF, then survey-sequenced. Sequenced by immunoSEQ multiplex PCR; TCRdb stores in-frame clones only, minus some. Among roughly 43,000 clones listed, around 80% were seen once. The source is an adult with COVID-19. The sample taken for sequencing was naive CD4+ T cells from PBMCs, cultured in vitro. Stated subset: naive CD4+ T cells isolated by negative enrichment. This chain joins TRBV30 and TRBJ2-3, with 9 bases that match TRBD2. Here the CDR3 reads CAWSGAGGFTDTQYF. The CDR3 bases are TGTGCCTGGAGTGGCGCGGGAGGGTTCACAGATACGCAGTATTTT.